Listed below are T cell receptor beta chains from one sample, sequenced in a study of cytomegalovirus exposure and HLA in healthy donors. Using immunoSEQ multiplex PCR, the repertoire was profiled, and TCRdb retains in-frame clones only, with some absent. The sample includes some 150,000 clones, approximately 60% seen only once; the top ten take roughly 6.4%. The sample consisted of PBMCs. These receptors all stem from a woman aged 55-75 years in good health and CMV-seropositive. CDR3s leave out the opening cysteine and the closing phenylalanine or tryptophan. The order of the fields is CDR3 length, clone size, J gene, V gene, CDR3 protein. The listing skips clone size in some rows; elsewhere it reads once, few, many or a size class.

len: 14; abundance: NA; j_gene: TRBJ2-1; v_gene: TRBV15; CDR3aa: ATSRDSSGSRNEQF
len: 10; abundance: NA; j_gene: TRBJ1-1; v_gene: TRBV5-4; CDR3aa: ASSYGQGEAF
len: 10; abundance: NA; j_gene: TRBJ1-1; v_gene: TRBV6-6; CDR3aa: ASSQGGTEAF
len: 12; abundance: NA; j_gene: TRBJ1-2; v_gene: TRBV6-5; CDR3aa: ASSTRTGADGYT
len: 13; abundance: few; j_gene: TRBJ2-7; v_gene: TRBV28; CDR3aa: ASSRRGSSSYEQY
len: 10; abundance: NA; j_gene: TRBJ1-2; v_gene: TRBV28; CDR3aa: ASQRTGQGYT
len: 12; abundance: NA; j_gene: TRBJ2-2; v_gene: TRBV28; CDR3aa: ASSRGQRTGELF
len: 14; abundance: NA; j_gene: TRBJ1-2; v_gene: TRBV11-1; CDR3aa: ASSPLSTQGAYGYT
len: 10; abundance: few; j_gene: TRBJ1-1; v_gene: TRBV7-3; CDR3aa: ASSVQGGEAF
len: 14; abundance: NA; j_gene: TRBJ2-7; v_gene: TRBV6-5; CDR3aa: ASSYNSGDRDYEQY
len: 11; abundance: NA; j_gene: TRBJ1-5; v_gene: TRBV28; CDR3aa: ASTLNRDQPQH
len: 12; abundance: NA; j_gene: TRBJ2-1; v_gene: TRBV29-1; CDR3aa: SFSRVAGGVEQF
len: 11; abundance: once; j_gene: TRBJ2-7; v_gene: TRBV5-1; CDR3aa: ASSETVSVEQY
len: 13; abundance: few; j_gene: TRBJ1-4; v_gene: TRBV7-9; CDR3aa: ASSYRDSHNEKLF
len: 12; abundance: many; j_gene: TRBJ1-5; v_gene: TRBV6-5; CDR3aa: ASRMGASFQPQH
len: 12; abundance: NA; j_gene: TRBJ2-3; v_gene: TRBV5-4; CDR3aa: ASSQREGPDTQY
len: 12; abundance: NA; j_gene: TRBJ2-5; v_gene: TRBV9; CDR3aa: ASSGRDSQETQY
len: 11; abundance: few; j_gene: TRBJ2-4; v_gene: TRBV9; CDR3aa: ASSVGGGNIQY
len: 11; abundance: NA; j_gene: TRBJ1-2; v_gene: TRBV6-6; CDR3aa: ASSSGQDYGYT
len: 12; abundance: NA; j_gene: TRBJ2-7; v_gene: TRBV30; CDR3aa: AWRPQGATYEQY
len: 12; abundance: NA; j_gene: TRBJ2-7; v_gene: TRBV2; CDR3aa: ASSPDRAGREQY
len: 12; abundance: NA; j_gene: TRBJ2-2; v_gene: TRBV7-8; CDR3aa: ASSSTRGTGELF
len: 12; abundance: NA; j_gene: TRBJ2-3; v_gene: TRBV5-1; CDR3aa: ASSRDKYTDTQY
len: 13; abundance: NA; j_gene: TRBJ2-1; v_gene: TRBV7-9; CDR3aa: ASSLDGGGYNEQF
len: 13; abundance: NA; j_gene: TRBJ2-7; v_gene: TRBV5-1; CDR3aa: ASSLAGREGYEQY
len: 11; abundance: NA; j_gene: TRBJ2-7; v_gene: TRBV5-1; CDR3aa: ASSSPSGTEQY
len: 12; abundance: few; j_gene: TRBJ2-2; v_gene: TRBV30; CDR3aa: AWRLLALTGELF
len: 14; abundance: NA; j_gene: TRBJ2-7; v_gene: TRBV7-6; CDR3aa: ASSSGQGFEGYEQY
len: 13; abundance: few; j_gene: TRBJ2-7; v_gene: TRBV4-1; CDR3aa: ASSLTGPPSYEQY
len: 12; abundance: NA; j_gene: TRBJ2-7; v_gene: TRBV2; CDR3aa: ASSGSGGTNQLH
len: 13; abundance: NA; j_gene: TRBJ2-1; v_gene: TRBV30; CDR3aa: AWRDLGLAGHEQF
len: 13; abundance: NA; j_gene: TRBJ2-1; v_gene: TRBV11-2; CDR3aa: ASSQGLADYNEQF
len: 11; abundance: NA; j_gene: TRBJ2-1; v_gene: TRBV9; CDR3aa: ASSVNQGNEQF
len: 13; abundance: NA; j_gene: TRBJ2-7; v_gene: TRBV28; CDR3aa: ASSPVGGGPYEQY
len: 12; abundance: few; j_gene: TRBJ1-5; v_gene: TRBV29-1; CDR3aa: SVAFPNSNQPQH
len: 9; abundance: NA; j_gene: TRBJ2-7; v_gene: TRBV7-9; CDR3aa: ATTSGPVVY
len: 16; abundance: few; j_gene: TRBJ1-2; v_gene: TRBV7-8; CDR3aa: ASSPRIQGAWGNYGYT
len: 12; abundance: NA; j_gene: TRBJ1-5; v_gene: TRBV18; CDR3aa: ASSPAQGNQPQH
len: 14; abundance: few; j_gene: TRBJ2-2; v_gene: TRBV9; CDR3aa: ASKTGGSGDTGELF
len: 11; abundance: NA; j_gene: TRBJ2-7; v_gene: TRBV10-1; CDR3aa: ASSAHRAYEQY
len: 12; abundance: NA; j_gene: TRBJ2-1; v_gene: TRBV19; CDR3aa: ASVAGGIYNEQF
len: 14; abundance: NA; j_gene: TRBJ2-3; v_gene: TRBV4-2; CDR3aa: ASSQDLAGGSDTQY
len: 12; abundance: NA; j_gene: TRBJ2-7; v_gene: TRBV6-4; CDR3aa: ASSVSGSSYEQY
len: 11; abundance: NA; j_gene: TRBJ2-7; v_gene: TRBV5-4; CDR3aa: ASSPIAGDEQY
len: 13; abundance: NA; j_gene: TRBJ2-5; v_gene: TRBV19; CDR3aa: ASSRWTSGEETQY
len: 12; abundance: once; j_gene: TRBJ2-7; v_gene: TRBV6-6; CDR3aa: ASSYGLVTYEQY
len: 12; abundance: NA; j_gene: TRBJ2-7; v_gene: TRBV5-1; CDR3aa: ASSLGGSSSEQY
len: 11; abundance: few; j_gene: TRBJ2-1; v_gene: TRBV11-1; CDR3aa: ASSIRTSAEQF
len: 10; abundance: few; j_gene: TRBJ2-2; v_gene: TRBV5-4; CDR3aa: ASSLGQGELF
len: 14; abundance: NA; j_gene: TRBJ2-3; v_gene: TRBV25-1; CDR3aa: ASSVPGQGGTDTQY
len: 12; abundance: NA; j_gene: TRBJ1-2; v_gene: TRBV10-3; CDR3aa: AITQGAPNYGYT
len: 11; abundance: few; j_gene: TRBJ1-1; v_gene: TRBV30; CDR3aa: AWAVWGGTEAF
len: 12; abundance: NA; j_gene: TRBJ2-2; v_gene: TRBV28; CDR3aa: ASSITGTTGELF
len: 13; abundance: NA; j_gene: TRBJ2-2; v_gene: TRBV4-2; CDR3aa: ASSQDRGNTGELF
len: 12; abundance: NA; j_gene: TRBJ1-5; v_gene: TRBV9; CDR3aa: ASSEQGANQPQH
len: 13; abundance: NA; j_gene: TRBJ2-1; v_gene: TRBV11-2; CDR3aa: ASSSGLAGGDEQF
len: 15; abundance: NA; j_gene: TRBJ2-7; v_gene: TRBV4-2; CDR3aa: ASSRPLARGPSYEQY
len: 15; abundance: NA; j_gene: TRBJ2-2; v_gene: TRBV9; CDR3aa: ASSVVGDRVYTGELF